This T cell receptor (beta chain) appears in the sequencing data of a study of naive and memory T cell subsets. Findings and caveats of the study: Between naive and memory subsets, TCR abundance power law exponents differed. From naive to CM, EM and EMRA, diversity decreased and Gini increased.

Germline CDR1 reads SGHNT; CDR2 reads YYREEE (reference sequence). CDR3 length equals 16 residues. Trimming removed 0 bases at V and 4 bases at J, with 16 bases between. This clonotype was picked up a small number of times. As yet, its antigen is unknown. An equimolar mix of two oligonucleotides served as the beta constant-region primer for TRBC1 and TRBC2. The ligated cDNA underwent four PCR rounds using SP2 and nested alpha and beta constant-region primers. TCRdb redid the calling of the UMI-ligation and nested PCR reads with MiXCR, one entry per CDR3 protein. The table lists some 100,000 distinct CDR3 sequences, roughly 7% of them singletons.

The material sequenced was central memory CD4+ T cells from blood. The receptor's source is a human donor in good health. V usage is TRBV5-4 and J usage is TRBJ1-2, with D unclear. CDR3: CASSLGGSRQGYGYTF. The DNA of the CDR3 is TGTGCCAGCAGCTTGGGCGGCAGCCGCCAAGGCTATGGCTACACCTTC.